This TCR beta chain was found in a study of T cell changes during pregnancy in multiple sclerosis. Some clones are missing from TCRdb's copy, which holds only in-frame ones; the method was immunoSEQ multiplex PCR. Of 25,000 to 30,000 clones listed, 90% to 95% are singletons. Germline assignment: CDR1 MNHEY and CDR2 SMNVEV (reference sequence). CDR3 size: 18 residues. V lost 0 bases and J 1 base, leaving 16 bases between the germline ends. The sample consisted of CD8+ T cells from peripheral blood mononuclear cells, taken before pregnancy. The sequence derives from a female donor with multiple sclerosis, enrolled in a pregnancy study. The genes are TRBV27 and TRBJ1-5; D might be TRBD1 (5 bases). This CDR3 is CASSLSSQGGWSNQPQHF. The CDR3 region has the DNA TGTGCCAGCAGTTTATCGTCTCAGGGAGGATGGAGCAATCAGCCCCAGCATTTT.